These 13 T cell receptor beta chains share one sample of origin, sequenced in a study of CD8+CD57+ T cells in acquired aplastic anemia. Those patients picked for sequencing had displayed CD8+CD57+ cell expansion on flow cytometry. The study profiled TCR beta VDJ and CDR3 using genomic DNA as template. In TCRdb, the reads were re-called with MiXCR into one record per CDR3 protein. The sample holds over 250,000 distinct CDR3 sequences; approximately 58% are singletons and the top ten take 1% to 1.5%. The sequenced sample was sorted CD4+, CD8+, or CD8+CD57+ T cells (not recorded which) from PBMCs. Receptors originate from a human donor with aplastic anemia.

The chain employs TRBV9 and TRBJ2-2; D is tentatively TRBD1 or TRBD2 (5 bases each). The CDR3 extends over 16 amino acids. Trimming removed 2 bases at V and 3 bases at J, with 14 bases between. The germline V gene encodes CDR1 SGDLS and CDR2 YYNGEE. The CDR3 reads CASSVGDGDDTGELFF. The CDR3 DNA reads TGTGCCAGCAGCGTCGGCGACGGGGACGACACCGGGGAGCTGTTTTTT.

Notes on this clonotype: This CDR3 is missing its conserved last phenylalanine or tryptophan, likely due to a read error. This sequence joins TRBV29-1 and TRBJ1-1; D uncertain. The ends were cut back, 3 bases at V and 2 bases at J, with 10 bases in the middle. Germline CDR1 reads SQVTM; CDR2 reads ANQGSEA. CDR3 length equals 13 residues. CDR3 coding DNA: TGCAGCGTTGATACAGAGTACAACACTGAAGCTTTCCTT. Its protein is CSVDTEYNTEAFL.

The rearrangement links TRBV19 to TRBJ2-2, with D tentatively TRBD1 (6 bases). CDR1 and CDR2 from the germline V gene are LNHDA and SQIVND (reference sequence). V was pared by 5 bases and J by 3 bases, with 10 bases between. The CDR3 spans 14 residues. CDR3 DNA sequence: TGTGCCAGTAGTCTACAGGGTTACACCGGGGAGCTGTTTTTT. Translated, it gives CASSLQGYTGELFF.

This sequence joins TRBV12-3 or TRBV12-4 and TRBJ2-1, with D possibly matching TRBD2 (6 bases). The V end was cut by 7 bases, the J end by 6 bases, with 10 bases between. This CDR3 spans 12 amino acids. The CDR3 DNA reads TGTGCCAGCACCCCTAGCGCCAATGAGCAGTTCTTC. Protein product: CASTPSANEQFF.

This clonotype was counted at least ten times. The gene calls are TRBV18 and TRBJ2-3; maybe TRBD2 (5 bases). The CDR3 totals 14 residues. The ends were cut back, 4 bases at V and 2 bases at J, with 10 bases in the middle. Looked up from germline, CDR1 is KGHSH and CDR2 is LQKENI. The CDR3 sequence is CASSLSGVTDTQYF. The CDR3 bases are TGTGCCAGCTCACTAAGCGGTGTCACAGATACGCAGTATTTT.

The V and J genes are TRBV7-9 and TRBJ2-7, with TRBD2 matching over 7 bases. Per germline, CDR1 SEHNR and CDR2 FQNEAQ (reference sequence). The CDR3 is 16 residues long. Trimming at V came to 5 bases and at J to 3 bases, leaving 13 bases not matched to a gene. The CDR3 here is CASSPVGSGAHYEQYF. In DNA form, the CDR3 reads TGTGCCAGCAGCCCGGTGGGCAGCGGGGCTCACTACGAGCAGTACTTC.

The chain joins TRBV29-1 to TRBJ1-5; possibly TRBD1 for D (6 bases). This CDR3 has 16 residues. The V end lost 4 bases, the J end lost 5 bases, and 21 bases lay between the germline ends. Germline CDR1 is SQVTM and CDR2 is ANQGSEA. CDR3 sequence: CSVAGGLHGLDQPQHF. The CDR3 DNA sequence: TGCAGCGTTGCGGGGGGCTTGCACGGTTTGGATCAGCCCCAGCATTTT. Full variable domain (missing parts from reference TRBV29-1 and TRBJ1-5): SAVISQKPSRDICQRGTSLTIQCQVDSQVTMMFWYRQQPGQSLTLIATANQGSEATYESGFVIDKFPISRPNLTFSTLTVSNMSPEDSSIYLCSVAGGLHGLDQPQHFGDGTRLSIL.

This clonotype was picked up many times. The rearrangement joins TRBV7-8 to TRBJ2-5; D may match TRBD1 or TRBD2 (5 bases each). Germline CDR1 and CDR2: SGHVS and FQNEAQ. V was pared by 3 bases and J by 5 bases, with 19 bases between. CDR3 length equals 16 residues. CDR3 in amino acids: CASSFGFGAPDETQYF. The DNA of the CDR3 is TGTGCCAGCAGCTTCGGTTTCGGGGCGCCGGACGAGACCCAGTACTTC.

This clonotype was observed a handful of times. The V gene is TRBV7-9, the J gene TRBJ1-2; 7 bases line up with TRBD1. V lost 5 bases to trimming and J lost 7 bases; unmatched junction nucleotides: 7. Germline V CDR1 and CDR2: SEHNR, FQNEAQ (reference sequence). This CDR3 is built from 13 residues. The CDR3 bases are TGTGCCAGCAGCGAGGACAGGATGGGTGGCTACACCTTC. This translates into CASSEDRMGGYTF.

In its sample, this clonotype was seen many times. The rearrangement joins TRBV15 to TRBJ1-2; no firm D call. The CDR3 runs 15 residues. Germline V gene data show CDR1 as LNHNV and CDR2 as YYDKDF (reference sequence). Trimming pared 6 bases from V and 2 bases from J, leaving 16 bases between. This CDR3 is CATRESGSGNYGYTF. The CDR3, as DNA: TGTGCCACCAGGGAATCGGGGAGTGGGAACTATGGCTACACCTTC. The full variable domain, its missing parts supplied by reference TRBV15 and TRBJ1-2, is DAMVIQNPRYQVTQFGKPVTLSCSQTLNHNVMYWYQQKSSQAPKLLFHYYDKDFNNEADTPDNFQSRRPNTSFCFLDIRSPGLGDTAMYLCATRESGSGNYGYTFGSGTRLTVV.

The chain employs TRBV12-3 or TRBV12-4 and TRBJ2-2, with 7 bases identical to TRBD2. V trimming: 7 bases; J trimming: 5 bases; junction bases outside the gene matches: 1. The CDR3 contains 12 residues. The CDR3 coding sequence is TGTGCCAGCAACGGGGGGACCGGGGAGCTGTTTTTT. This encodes CASNGGTGELFF.

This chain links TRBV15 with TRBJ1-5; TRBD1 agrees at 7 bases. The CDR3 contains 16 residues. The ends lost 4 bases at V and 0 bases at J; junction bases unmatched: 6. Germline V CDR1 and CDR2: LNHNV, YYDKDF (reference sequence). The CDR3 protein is CATSKGQAYSNQPQHF. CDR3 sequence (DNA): TGTGCCACCAGCAAAGGACAGGCATATAGCAATCAGCCCCAGCATTTT.

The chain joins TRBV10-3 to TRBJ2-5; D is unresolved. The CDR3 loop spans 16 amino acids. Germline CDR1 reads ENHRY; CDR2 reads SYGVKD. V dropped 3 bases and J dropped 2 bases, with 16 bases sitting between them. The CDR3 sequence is CAISESNLSPQETQYF. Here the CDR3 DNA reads TGTGCCATCAGTGAAAGCAATCTCAGCCCTCAAGAGACCCAGTACTTC.